The present TCR beta chain was sequenced within a study of T-cell memory formation after mild COVID-19 (dated by TCRdb to the early 2020s). For the wider study: TCR sequence clusters from the two donors were largely donor specific. T-cell clones expanding and contracting after mild COVID-19 in a couple of donors were tracked by longitudinal TCRalpha and TCRbeta repertoire sequencing. Two young, previously healthy adult volunteers, one female and one male, were included in the cohort.

Summary of the overall study and its limitations: Clones that contracted from day 15 to 85 showed balanced CD4/CD8 phenotypes, whereas a second wave of clones that expanded from day 15 to 37 leaned towards CD4+. The study covered only a couple of mild cases, and larger cohorts including severe cases with pre-infection samples were considered necessary. The detection of some responding clones in pre-infection memory suggests that pre-existing cross-reactive memory T cells joined the SARS-CoV-2 response. Contracting CD4+ clones were found mainly in CM and EM memory subsets, while CD8+ clones were enriched in EMRA. The second-wave clones that peaked on day 37 were not confirmed to be SARS-CoV-2 specific.

Sequencing was carried out with an Illumina NovaSeq 6000. cDNA libraries for TCRalpha and TCRbeta were prepared by 5'RACE using constant-segment primers, with sample barcodes and unique molecular identifiers added. Trizol reagent was used to extract RNA from every sample. The libraries were amplified in two PCR steps, and the second step added a second sample barcode and Illumina TruSeq adapters. Libraries were sequenced on an Illumina NovaSeq with 2 x 150 bp paired-end reads. In the original analysis: Demultiplexing of reads and collapsing into UMI-guided consensus sequences were performed with migec v1.2.7. With mixcr v2.1.11, UMI consensuses were aligned to TRA and TRB V and J templates and assembled into clonotypes. Expanded or contracted clonotypes were those called significant by both edgeR and NoisET, with noise models trained on biological replicates. For edgeR calls, the thresholds were a false discovery rate-adjusted p below 0.01 and a log2 fold-change of 1. PCA with hierarchical clustering of max-normalized trajectories of the 1000 most abundant clonotypes was used as exploratory dynamics analysis. Separately sequenced CD4+ and CD8+ repertoires were used to assign a CD4 or CD8 phenotype to each responding clone. TCRdb ran its own pipeline on the public reads, namely fastp trimming at Q25 and MiXCR clone calling, and kept in-frame beta chains. Entries are consolidated by CDR3 protein sequence, retaining the most common genes and DNA. The V and J calls shown here were made by TCRdb, not taken from the authors' results. The sample includes over 350,000 distinct CDR3 sequences, with about 16% observed a single time. The top ten clones comprise around a fifth of the sample.

Ficoll-Paque density gradient centrifugation was the method used to isolate PBMCs. This clonotype was counted only a few times. Its recognized antigen is unknown. No base quality values were provided; no much bigger clone lies one nucleotide off. The germline V and J ends show losses of 1 base and 4 bases respectively, and no gene match explains 13 bases of the junction. From a lookup of the germline V gene, CDR1 and CDR2 are LGHNA and YSLEER. CDR3 length: 18 amino acids, cysteine to phenylalanine. Of all the DNA, just the CDR3 is kept, 54 bases in frame from base 1. This clonotype originated in a man in his late teens or twenties who had mild COVID-19 (a few samples of this study predate the infection). The sample titles of this study are shuffled in the database, so cell type and time point are left out; the donor was told from shared clones. Material for sequencing was PBMCs or a T cell subset sorted from them (not recorded which). The sequence links TRBV4-3 to TRBJ2-3, with TRBD2 identical over 8 junction bases. The DNA is TGCGCCAGCAGCCAAGTTCCCTGGGGGAGCGGGGGACCAGATACGCAGTATTTT. It translates to CASSQVPWGSGGPDTQYF.